A single sample is the source of the 23 T cell receptor beta chains below, sequenced in a study of T cell responses to AZD1222 COVID-19 vaccine. Repertoires were generated with immunoSEQ multiplex PCR, while TCRdb's copy carries only in-frame clones and drops some. The table lists 100,000 to 150,000 clones, approximately 85% of them singletons. The sequencing here drew on peripheral blood, taken on day 0 of AZD1222 vaccination. All receptors come from an adult in good health.

This chain connects TRBV27 to TRBJ1-2; D unresolved. The germline V and J ends were trimmed by 5 bases and 3 bases, with 16 bases remaining between them. Germline CDR1 and CDR2: MNHEY and SMNVEV (reference sequence). This CDR3 region has 15 residues. The chain's CDR3 is CASSPRPGSDYGYTF. The CDR3 region has the DNA TGTGCCAGCAGTCCGCGACCGGGCAGCGACTATGGCTACACCTTC.

J is TRBJ2-7 and V is TRBV6-1, with D perhaps matching TRBD1 (6 bases). V was cut by 3 bases and J by 4 bases, with 16 bases left in between. Germline CDR1 and CDR2: MNHNS and SASEGT. CDR3 length: 15 amino acids. As DNA, the CDR3 is TGTGCCAGCAGTGAGTATTGGACAGAGGCGTACGAGCAGTACTTC. This codes for CASSEYWTEAYEQYF.

The V call is TRBV19, the J call TRBJ2-3, with TRBD2 matching 16 bases. Germline CDR1 and CDR2: LNHDA and SQIVND (reference sequence). The CDR3 is 17 residues long. Trimming removed 4 bases from V and 0 bases from J; junction bases left unmatched: 1. The CDR3 sequence: CASSTGLAGGSTDTQYF. The CDR3 region has the DNA TGTGCCAGTAGTACGGGACTAGCGGGAGGGAGCACAGATACGCAGTATTTT. Drawing the rest from reference TRBV19 and TRBJ2-3, the complete variable domain is DGGITQSPKYLFRKEGQNVTLSCEQNLNHDAMYWYRQDPGQGLRLIYYSQIVNDFQKGDIAEGYSVSREKKESFPLTVTSAQKNPTAFYLCASSTGLAGGSTDTQYFGPGTRLTVL.

The chain combines TRBV5-1 with TRBJ2-3, with D uncertain. The CDR3 runs to 14 residues. With 8 bases removed from V and 1 base from J, the gap between germline ends came to 14 bases. The germline gives CDR1 SGHRS, CDR2 YFSETQ. The chain's CDR3 is CASSKVGGTDTQYF. CDR3 DNA sequence: TGCGCCAGTAGCAAGGTAGGAGGCACAGATACGCAGTATTTT.

The rearrangement uses TRBV7-3 and TRBJ2-3, with 13 bases that match TRBD2. J gave up 6 bases and V 3 bases, and 6 bases lay outside the gene matches. The germline V gene has CDR1 SGHTA and CDR2 FQGTGA. CDR3 length equals 16 residues. The CDR3 sequence is CASSFGGTSGADTQYF. CDR3 sequence (DNA): TGTGCCAGCAGCTTTGGGGGGACTAGCGGGGCTGATACGCAGTATTTT.

In its sample, this clone was seen once. This rearrangement joins TRBV16 to TRBJ1-1; 7 bases align to TRBD1. V was clipped by 0 bases and J by 5 bases; unmatched bases: 6. This CDR3 has 15 residues. Germline V gene lookup returns CDR1 KGHSY and CDR2 FQNENV. The CDR3 is CASSQSRQGVTEAFF. CDR3 coding DNA: TGTGCCAGCAGCCAATCGAGACAGGGAGTGACTGAAGCTTTCTTT.

CDR3 region: CATRGVRDTQYF. In DNA form, the CDR3 reads TGTGCCACCCGGGGGGTCCGCGATACGCAGTATTTT. The chain employs TRBV6-5 and TRBJ2-3, with TRBD2 matching over 7 bases. The germline V gene has CDR1 MNHEY and CDR2 SVGAGI. The CDR3 loop spans 12 amino acids. Losses at the gene ends were 10 bases for V and 6 bases for J; bases not matched to a gene: 7.

V is TRBV27 and J is TRBJ2-7; D may correspond to TRBD1 or TRBD2 (6 bases each). CDR1 is MNHEY and CDR2 is SMNVEV in the germline V gene (reference sequence). CDR3 size: 16 residues. Between the trimmed V and J ends, which lost 6 bases and 6 bases, there was a span of 24 bases. The chain's CDR3 is CASRGRKGGLLGEQYF. The CDR3 bases are TGTGCCAGCAGGGGGCGAAAAGGGGGGTTATTGGGCGAGCAGTACTTC.

V gene TRBV18 combines with J gene TRBJ1-2, with 7 nucleotides matching TRBD1. Germline values: CDR1 KGHSH, CDR2 LQKENI. With 4 bases clipped from V and 8 bases from J, the junction kept 10 bases outside the gene matches. The CDR3 length is 14 residues. CDR3 sequence: CASSLFDRENGYTF. CDR3 DNA sequence: TGTGCCAGCTCACTCTTCGACAGGGAAAACGGCTACACCTTC.

This clone was observed once. This chain connects TRBV5-4 to TRBJ1-2, with unresolved D. CDR1 SGHNT and CDR2 YYREEE come from the germline V gene (reference sequence). The CDR3 sequence is 15 residues long. The V end was cut by 4 bases, the J end by 1 base, with 14 bases between. This CDR3 is CASSRGTEFNYGYTF. CDR3 sequence (DNA): TGTGCCAGCAGCCGTGGTACAGAGTTTAACTATGGCTACACCTTC.

J is TRBJ2-5 and V is TRBV29-1; 7 bases fit TRBD1. Germline CDR1 is SQVTM and CDR2 is ANQGSEA. The CDR3 extends over 12 amino acids. V lost 3 bases, J lost 7 bases, and 5 bases stayed unmatched. The CDR3, as DNA: TGCAGCGTTGAGGGACAGTTAGGGACCCAGTACTTC. It yields the protein CSVEGQLGTQYF.

The genes are TRBV19 and TRBJ2-2; unclear D gene. Trimming took off 3 bases at V and 2 bases at J, with 7 bases between the two ends. This CDR3 has 14 amino acids. Germline V gives CDR1 LNHDA, CDR2 SQIVND (reference sequence). CDR3 nucleotides: TGTGCCAGTAGTATTATGGGTAACACCGGGGAGCTGTTTTTT. Amino acid sequence: CASSIMGNTGELFF. Based on the CDR3 plus reference TRBV19 and TRBJ2-2, the full variable domain is DGGITQSPKYLFRKEGQNVTLSCEQNLNHDAMYWYRQDPGQGLRLIYYSQIVNDFQKGDIAEGYSVSREKKESFPLTVTSAQKNPTAFYLCASSIMGNTGELFFGEGSRLTVL.

V is TRBV6-5 and J is TRBJ2-7; 7 nucleotides match TRBD1. The CDR3 length is 13 residues. The V gene end was trimmed by 6 bases and the J gene end by 3 bases; junction bases not matched to a gene: 5. Germline V gene sequence: CDR1 MNHEY, CDR2 SVGAGI. CDR3 nucleotides: TGTGCCAGCAGGAACAGGGGTGGCTACGAGCAGTACTTC. Amino acids: CASRNRGGYEQYF.

This CDR3 reads CASSLMRQENSPLHF. DNA for the CDR3: TGTGCCAGCAGCTTAATGCGTCAGGAAAATTCACCCCTCCACTTT. The chain joins TRBV7-2 to TRBJ1-6; no clear D. Germline CDR1 is SGHTA and CDR2 is FQGNSA. Trimming cost V 2 bases and J 7 bases, with 12 bases left between them. The CDR3 covers 15 residues.

The chain joins TRBV9 to TRBJ2-7, with D unresolved. Trimming stripped 4 bases from V and 5 bases from J, with 13 bases between. Per germline, CDR1 SGDLS and CDR2 YYNGEE. The CDR3 runs to 13 residues. In nucleotides, the CDR3 is TGTGCCAGCAGCCCAGACATACCTAACGAGCAGTACTTC. Translating gives CASSPDIPNEQYF.

This clone has only a few counts. The chain has TRBV11-2 and TRBJ2-7; 7 bases line up with TRBD2. The CDR3 sequence is 14 residues long. The ends lost 6 bases at V and 7 bases at J; junction bases unmatched: 12. Germline assignment: CDR1 SGHAT and CDR2 FQNNGV. As DNA, the CDR3 is TGTGCCAGCAGGCGGGGGACCCGTTATGGGGAGCAGTACTTC. Translating it yields CASRRGTRYGEQYF. The full variable domain, completed using reference TRBV11-2 and TRBJ2-7, is EAGVAQSPRYKIIEKRQSVAFWCNPISGHATLYWYQQILGQGPKLLIQFQNNGVVDDSQLPKDRFSAERLKGVDSTLKIQPAKLEDSAVYLCASRRGTRYGEQYFGPGTRLTVT.

The rearrangement joins TRBV5-5 to TRBJ1-4, with D possibly being TRBD1 (6 bases). The CDR3 spans 15 residues. Looked up from germline, CDR1 is SGHKS and CDR2 is YYEKEE (reference sequence). V was cut by 4 bases and J by 9 bases, with 19 bases left in between. CDR3 DNA: TGTGCCAGCAGCCGTGCAACAGTAGGACAGCAAAAACTGTTTTTT. The encoded protein is CASSRATVGQQKLFF.

V is TRBV4-3 and J is TRBJ2-7; 7 bases align to TRBD2. J lost 0 bases, V lost 0 bases, and 2 bases had no gene match. This CDR3 has 15 residues. Per germline, CDR1 LGHNA and CDR2 YSLEER. The chain's CDR3 is CASSQDTSASYEQYF. The DNA of the CDR3 is TGCGCCAGCAGCCAAGATACTAGCGCCTCCTACGAGCAGTACTTC.

The chain employs TRBV18 and TRBJ1-2; 7 bases map to TRBD1. The CDR3 is 14 amino acids. CDR1 is KGHSH, CDR2 LQKENI, per germline. J lost 2 bases, V lost 3 bases, and 3 bases had no gene match. This CDR3 is CASSPGRGNYGYTF. CDR3 coding DNA: TGTGCCAGCTCACCGGGCAGGGGGAACTATGGCTACACCTTC.

The rearrangement uses TRBV30 and TRBJ1-2; 8 bases are a match to TRBD1. The germline gives CDR1 GTSNPN, CDR2 SVGIG (reference sequence). CDR3 length: 14 amino acids. The V segment lost 2 bases and the J segment 5 bases; nucleotides outside the gene matches: 7. CDR3 region: CAWSFYRGNYGYTF. CDR3 bases: TGTGCCTGGAGTTTCTACAGGGGGAATTATGGCTACACCTTC. Together with reference TRBV30 and TRBJ1-2, the CDR3 gives the full variable domain: SQTIHQWPATLVQPVGSPLSLECTVEGTSNPNLYWYRQAAGRGLQLLFYSVGIGQISSEVPQNLSASRPQDRQFILSSKKLLLSDSGFYLCAWSFYRGNYGYTFGSGTRLTVV.

The rearrangement links TRBV30 to TRBJ1-2; TRBD1 matches 7 bases. Per germline, CDR1 GTSNPN and CDR2 SVGIG (reference sequence). The CDR3 sequence is 14 residues long. The V and J ends lost 2 bases and 2 bases, in that order; junction bases with no gene match: 5. The CDR3 DNA reads TGTGCCTGGAGTCCAAAGGGACAGAACTATGGCTACACCTTC. Translation gives CAWSPKGQNYGYTF.

The V call is TRBV30, the J call TRBJ2-1, with 7 bases matching TRBD1. Germline V lookup: CDR1 GTSNPN, CDR2 SVGIG (reference sequence). This CDR3 is built from 15 residues. V dropped 2 bases and J dropped 7; count of bases not matched to a gene: 11. CDR3 sequence (DNA): TGTGCCTGGAGTCGGTTAGGGGGCGCGGGTAATGAGCAGTTCTTC. Amino acids: CAWSRLGGAGNEQFF.

Only one count was recorded for this clone. The chain recombines TRBV30 with TRBJ2-7, with TRBD1 identical over 9 bases. This CDR3 region has 14 residues. J lost 2 bases, V lost 2 bases, and 4 bases had no gene match. CDR1 GTSNPN and CDR2 SVGIG come from the germline V gene (reference sequence). The CDR3 nucleotides are TGTGCCTGGAGTCCCGGGACAGGGACCTACGAGCAGTACTTC. It encodes CAWSPGTGTYEQYF.